The T cell receptor beta chain under discussion was sequenced for a study of T-cell memory formation after mild COVID-19. Study in general: The study found TCR clusters largely donor specific.

TCRdb reprocessed the 5' RACE reads with MiXCR, giving one entry per CDR3 protein. The table records around 200,000 distinct CDR3 sequences, about 22% of them present only once. Overall study findings and caveats: Researchers report contracting CD4+ clones mostly in CM and EM, with CD8+ clones in EMRA. Pre-infection memory already had some responding clones, implying cross-reactive memory joined.

Including both end residues, the CDR3 is 9 amino acids long. The table lists this clonotype with a few counts. Its antigen is still unknown. The missing conserved phenylalanine or tryptophan at the end of this CDR3 makes a read error likely. It is unclear where the CDR3 begins or ends on the DNA, so no DNA is shown, and the CDR3 is as TCRdb lists it. The chain links TRBV12-3 or TRBV12-4 to TRBJ2-3; the table's D call of TRBD2 was not tested on the DNA. The sample comprised PBMCs or a T cell subset sorted from them (not recorded which). This receptor was identified in an adult woman who had mild COVID-19 (a few samples of this study predate the infection). Cell type and time point are not known. CDR3 residues: CASTQGIAG.